This passage covers 29 T cell receptor beta chains from one sample sequenced in a study of beta chain features in type 1 diabetes. The isolated RNA, all of it, was reverse transcribed, so expressed TCRB transcripts were what got sequenced. Libraries were prepared by immunoSEQ multiplex PCR; TCRdb keeps only in-frame clonotypes and omits some of them. This table has under 900,000 clones, 17% appearing once. Sequenced sample: naive CD4+ T cells from blood. Receptor source: a woman under 30 in good health.

V usage is TRBV15 and J usage is TRBJ2-7, with D perhaps given as TRBD1 or TRBD2 (5 bases each). The germline gives CDR1 LNHNV, CDR2 YYDKDF (reference sequence). Trimming stripped 0 bases from V and 1 base from J, with 19 bases between. The CDR3 spans 18 residues. The CDR3 region is CATSRDSVSGTASYEQYF. The CDR3 nucleotides are TGTGCCACCAGCAGAGATTCGGTATCGGGGACCGCTTCCTACGAGCAGTACTTC.

The chain couples TRBV11-1 to TRBJ2-3, with 7 bases identical to TRBD1. CDR3 length: 12 residues. V trimming: 2 bases; J trimming: 14 bases; junction bases outside the gene matches: 7. Germline V lookup: CDR1 SGHAT, CDR2 FQDESV (reference sequence). CDR3 DNA sequence: TGTGCCAGCAGCTTATCGGACAGGTCCATGTATTTT. Residues: CASSLSDRSMYF.

This clone was detected a few times. J is TRBJ2-2 and V is TRBV6-1; D is unclear. CDR3 length: 14 residues. V lost 6 bases, J lost 2 bases, and 10 bases lay in between. Germline V gene lookup returns CDR1 MNHNS and CDR2 SASEGT. In nucleotides, the CDR3 is TGTGCCAGCAGGCAGCCTTCTAACACCGGGGAGCTGTTTTTT. The encoded protein is CASRQPSNTGELFF.

This chain connects TRBV18 to TRBJ1-3; D is unclear. This CDR3 has 15 residues. CDR1 and CDR2 from the germline V gene are KGHSH and LQKENI. Trimming removed 3 bases at V and 0 bases at J, with 9 bases between. The CDR3 DNA is TGTGCCAGCTCACCCCAGGAACACTCTGGAAACACCATATATTTT. It is translated as CASSPQEHSGNTIYF.

This clone came up a few times. The CDR3 coding sequence is TGTGCCAGCAGCTTCGGTCCAGGGGGCTACGAGCAGTACTTC. Its translation is CASSFGPGGYEQYF. This chain connects TRBV7-2 to TRBJ2-7; 7 bases agree with TRBD1. V shed 3 bases and J 3 bases; nucleotides not matched to a gene: 5. Germline loops: CDR1 SGHTA, CDR2 FQGNSA. The length of the CDR3 is 14 residues. Based on the CDR3 plus reference TRBV7-2 and TRBJ2-7, the full variable domain is GAGVSQSPSNKVTEKGKDVELRCDPISGHTALYWYRQSLGQGLEFLIYFQGNSAPDKSGLPSDRFSAERTGGSVSTLTIQRTQQEDSAVYLCASSFGPGGYEQYFGPGTRLTVT.

Concerning this clone: This CDR3 is also generated by other DNA sequences in the sample. The chain links TRBV18 to TRBJ2-7; 10 bases are a match to TRBD2. V was pared by 3 bases and J by 4 bases, with 3 bases of the junction left unmatched. CDR3 size: 14 residues. CDR1 is KGHSH and CDR2 is LQKENI in the germline V gene. The CDR3: CASSPGLAEYEQYF. CDR3 in DNA: TGTGCCAGCTCACCCGGACTAGCGGAGTACGAGCAGTACTTC.

The CDR3 loop is CSVEKSKSLGGYTF. The CDR3 coding sequence is TGCAGCGTTGAAAAATCCAAGAGCCTCGGGGGCTACACCTTC. V is TRBV29-1 and J is TRBJ1-2; D is unresolved. The V gene lost 2 bases and the J gene lost 8 bases, with 18 bases spanning the gap. Germline V gene data show CDR1 as SQVTM and CDR2 as ANQGSEA. This CDR3 is 14 amino acids long.

The chain has TRBV25-1 and TRBJ2-3; 11 positions agree with TRBD1. CDR3 length: 18 amino acids. Germline assignment: CDR1 MGHDK and CDR2 SYGVNS. The V segment lost 1 base and the J segment 5 bases; nucleotides outside the gene matches: 11. The CDR3 region has the DNA TGTGCCAGCAGTGAATCTTGGGGACAGGGGGGATTTGGAGATACGCAGTATTTT. This encodes CASSESWGQGGFGDTQYF.

The chain has TRBV4-1 and TRBJ2-7; 7 positions match TRBD1. This CDR3 is built from 15 residues. The ends lost 2 bases at V and 9 bases at J; junction bases unmatched: 13. Germline lookup yields CDR1 MGHRA and CDR2 YSYEKL. DNA for the CDR3: TGCGCCAGCAGCCAACCCGGGACAGCAGTCCTCGGGCAGTACTTC. It yields the protein CASSQPGTAVLGQYF.

DNA of the CDR3: TGTGCCAGCAGCTTCGCCGGGACTAATATTAACATTCAGTACTTC. Amino acid sequence: CASSFAGTNINIQYF. The V call is TRBV7-2, the J call TRBJ2-4; 7 nucleotides align to TRBD2. Germline V lookup: CDR1 SGHTA, CDR2 FQGNSA. V dropped 3 bases and J dropped 7; count of bases not matched to a gene: 9. The length of the CDR3 is 15 residues.

This clone was seen a handful of times. This chain connects TRBV28 to TRBJ2-1, with 11 nucleotides matching TRBD2. Germline trimming cut 10 bases from V and 15 bases from J; bases unmatched to any gene: 17. Germline V gene data show CDR1 as MDHEN and CDR2 as SYDVKM. The CDR3 sequence is 14 residues long. This CDR3 is CATRLTSGTPGRFF. The DNA for the CDR3 is TGTGCCACCAGGTTGACTAGCGGGACCCCTGGGCGGTTCTTC.

The rearrangement joins TRBV7-2 to TRBJ2-5; D not certain. CDR3 length equals 17 residues. Trimming cost V 5 bases and J 2 bases, with 21 bases left between them. Germline CDR1 and CDR2: SGHTA and FQGNSA. CDR3 sequence reads: CASSPYSPRVLQETQYF. CDR3 nucleotide sequence: TGTGCCAGCAGCCCATATAGCCCCAGAGTTTTACAAGAGACCCAGTACTTC.

This clone turned up a few times. The V and J genes are TRBV6-5 and TRBJ1-2; a possible D gene is TRBD1 (5 bases). CDR1 and CDR2 from the germline V gene are MNHEY and SVGAGI. The germline V and J ends were trimmed by 0 bases and 8 bases, with 19 bases remaining between them. This CDR3 region has 16 residues. This chain's CDR3 is CASSYSEPQGLQGYTF. As DNA, the CDR3 is TGTGCCAGCAGTTACTCCGAACCTCAGGGATTGCAGGGCTACACCTTC.

This clone was observed a few times. This chain links TRBV20-1 with TRBJ2-3; D not resolved. CDR3 length: 11 amino acids. Germline loops: CDR1 DFQATT, CDR2 SNEGSKA (reference sequence). V was shortened by 6 bases and J by 7 bases, with 11 bases between the two germline ends. For the CDR3, the DNA is TGCAGTGCCCCTCATCTGAATACGCAGTATTTT. Amino acids: CSAPHLNTQYF.

This clone was found a few times. The chain joins TRBV2 to TRBJ2-3; D perhaps matches TRBD1 (6 bases). V was shortened by 6 bases and J by 0 bases, with 10 bases between the two germline ends. Germline CDR1 is SNHLY and CDR2 is FYNNEI. This CDR3 contains 14 residues. CDR3 nucleotide sequence: TGTGCCAGCAGGATGGACAGCAGCACAGATACGCAGTATTTT. Residues: CASRMDSSTDTQYF. Drawing the rest from reference TRBV2 and TRBJ2-3, the complete variable domain is EPEVTQTPSHQVTQMGQEVILRCVPISNHLYFYWYRQILGQKVEFLVSFYNNEISEKSEIFDDQFSVERPDGSNFTLKIRSTKLEDSAMYFCASRMDSSTDTQYFGPGTRLTVL.

This clone has only a few counts. This chain joins TRBV25-1 and TRBJ2-7, with 9 bases identical to TRBD1. Germline V gene lookup returns CDR1 MGHDK and CDR2 SYGVNS. The V gene end was trimmed by 1 base and the J gene end by 6 bases; junction bases not matched to a gene: 7. This CDR3 has 15 amino acids. CDR3 DNA: TGTGCCAGCAGTGAATCCGGGACAGGGCTTCTCGAGCAGTACTTC. It translates to CASSESGTGLLEQYF.

This clone has a handful of counts. The V and J genes are TRBV10-3 and TRBJ2-3; 7 bases are shared with TRBD2. CDR1 is ENHRY and CDR2 is SYGVKD in the germline V gene. Trimming took 2 bases from V and 4 from J; bases not matched to a gene: 15. This CDR3 region has 18 residues. CDR3 amino acids: CAISEPRGRRGGADTQYF. Here the CDR3 DNA reads TGTGCCATCAGTGAGCCGAGGGGTCGGAGGGGAGGGGCAGATACGCAGTATTTT.

The chain couples TRBV9 to TRBJ2-1; weak D call: TRBD1 (6 bases). Germline values: CDR1 SGDLS, CDR2 YYNGEE. Trimming removed 3 bases at V and 7 bases at J, with 32 bases between. The CDR3 has 20 amino acids. The DNA of the CDR3 is TGTGCCAGCAGCGCCCTGGCGGTCTCGGAGAGGGACACAGCCCGAAATGAGCAGTTCTTC. Amino acids: CASSALAVSERDTARNEQFF.

This clone was picked up a small number of times. This chain links TRBV9 with TRBJ2-3; D ambiguous. This CDR3 spans 14 amino acids. Looked up from germline, CDR1 is SGDLS and CDR2 is YYNGEE. The V end lost 0 bases, the J end lost 4 bases, and 9 bases lay between the germline ends. The CDR3 DNA is TGTGCCAGCAGCGTAGGGGTGGGCGCAGATACGCAGTATTTT. Translated, it gives CASSVGVGADTQYF.

This chain links TRBV11-2 with TRBJ2-1; D gene ambiguous. This CDR3 has 16 residues. V was cut by 2 bases and J by 8 bases, with 19 bases left in between. Per the germline V gene, CDR1 is SGHAT and CDR2 is FQNNGV. The CDR3 spells CASSLFPQSSTDEQFF. The CDR3 DNA reads TGTGCCAGCAGCTTATTCCCCCAGTCCTCTACGGATGAGCAGTTCTTC.

This chain links TRBV27 with TRBJ2-7; TRBD1 is a possible D gene (6 bases). This CDR3 has 16 amino acids. Trimming removed 5 bases at V and 2 bases at J, with 19 bases between. The germline V gene encodes CDR1 MNHEY and CDR2 SMNVEV (reference sequence). CDR3 amino acids: CASSLTGQKLPYEQYF. CDR3 coding DNA: TGTGCCAGCAGTCTAACAGGGCAAAAACTACCCTACGAGCAGTACTTC.

This clone was picked up a small number of times. The V gene is TRBV6-1, the J gene TRBJ2-1; 14 bases line up with TRBD2. The CDR3 loop spans 15 amino acids. V dropped 6 bases and J dropped 6; count of bases not matched to a gene: 4. The V gene's germline CDR1 is MNHNS and CDR2 SASEGT. The CDR3, as DNA: TGTGCCAGCAGCCAAGGACTAGCGGGAGGCAATGAGCAGTTCTTC. Encoded protein: CASSQGLAGGNEQFF.

This clone was picked up one time. This chain uses TRBV11-2 with TRBJ2-1; TRBD2 agrees at 7 bases. The CDR3 sequence is 16 residues long. The J segment lost 5 bases and the V segment lost 3 bases, leaving 10 bases of the junction unmatched. In germline, CDR1 is SGHAT, CDR2 FQNNGV. CDR3 amino acids: CASSLLVGREDNEQFF. The DNA of the CDR3 is TGTGCCAGCAGCTTGTTGGTGGGTCGGGAGGACAATGAGCAGTTCTTC.

The DNA for the CDR3 is TGTGCCAGCAGCCCCCGACTAGCGGCGGATTACGAGCAGTACTTC. As protein: CASSPRLAADYEQYF. The chain employs TRBV7-9 and TRBJ2-7; TRBD2 matches 9 bases. CDR3 length: 15 amino acids. The ends lost 5 bases at V and 4 bases at J; junction bases unmatched: 9. Germline assignment: CDR1 SEHNR and CDR2 FQNEAQ (reference sequence).

This clone was seen more than once but under ten times. The chain uses TRBV7-2 and TRBJ2-4; D possibly corresponds to TRBD2 (6 bases). Germline-derived CDR1 and CDR2 are SGHTA and FQGNSA. V was shortened by 4 bases and J by 5 bases, with 12 bases between the two germline ends. The CDR3 consists of 14 residues. CDR3 coding DNA: TGTGCCAGCAGCTCGGGACTCAGGGAAAACATTCAGTACTTC. Translating it yields CASSSGLRENIQYF.

Concerning this clone itself: This specimen includes other DNA sequences encoding the same CDR3. The chain links TRBV18 to TRBJ2-5; no clear D gene. CDR1 KGHSH and CDR2 LQKENI come from the germline V gene. CDR3 size: 15 residues. V was cut by 3 bases and J by 1 base, with 12 bases left in between. In DNA form, the CDR3 reads TGTGCCAGCTCACCGGGCACCGGTGGCCAAGAGACCCAGTACTTC. Its protein product is CASSPGTGGQETQYF.

This chain links TRBV7-2 with TRBJ1-2; D perhaps matches TRBD1 (5 bases). Germline loops: CDR1 SGHTA, CDR2 FQGNSA. Trimming shortened V by 1 base and J by 2 bases, and 11 bases separated the two germline ends. The CDR3 consists of 15 residues. CDR3 nucleotides: TGTGCCAGCAGCTTAGGTTCGACAGTAAACTATGGCTACACCTTC. Protein product: CASSLGSTVNYGYTF.

This chain uses TRBV5-4 with TRBJ2-7; 14 positions agree with TRBD2. The CDR3 has 15 residues. The germline gives CDR1 SGHNT, CDR2 YYREEE (reference sequence). V shed 3 bases, J shed 2 bases, and the junction held 1 base outside the gene matches. The DNA for the CDR3 is TGTGCCAGCAGCTGGGGACTAGCGGGAGCCTACGAGCAGTACTTC. This gives the protein CASSWGLAGAYEQYF.

The sample holds a few counts of this clone. The V and J genes are TRBV7-2 and TRBJ2-3; 7 bases align to TRBD2. The germline V gene encodes CDR1 SGHTA and CDR2 FQGNSA. This CDR3 comprises 16 residues. The ends lost 3 bases at V and 1 base at J; junction bases unmatched: 7. CDR3 sequence (DNA): TGTGCCAGCAGCTTTCGCGGGAGCCTCGGCACAGATACGCAGTATTTT. This sequence encodes CASSFRGSLGTDTQYF.